This TCR beta chain was found in a study of CD8 T cells in Susac syndrome. Study-wide background: At the time of blood draw, patients with Susac syndrome were therapy-naive, receiving corticosteroids, or receiving intravenous immunoglobulin alone.

The CDR3 is 15 residues long. The germline V gene has CDR1 DFQATT and CDR2 SNEGSKA (reference sequence). Trimming removed 1 base from V and 0 bases from J, with 10 bases in between. A word on this clonotype: Its matching antigen is unknown.

0.5 to 1 ug RNA was reverse transcribed with random hexamers. Amplification of TCR beta CDR3 across 54 Vbeta and 13 Jbeta was performed with immunoSEQ multiplex PCR. Via MiXCR, TCRdb re-called the immunoSEQ multiplex PCR reads, giving one row per CDR3 protein. The table includes fewer than 90,000 distinct CDR3 sequences, roughly 92% detected once. General observations from the study: Clonal expansion was present among Susac CD8+ cells. This expansion reached its peak in TEMRA cells and in active patients.

The receptor was isolated from a human donor with Susac syndrome. The sample was CD8+ T cells from PBMCs. The chain links TRBV20-1 to TRBJ1-3; the D gene is possibly TRBD1 (5 bases). The CDR3 nucleotides read TGCAGTGCTAGAGGACCGGGGACCTCTGGAAACACCATATATTTT. Translation: CSARGPGTSGNTIYF.